This T cell receptor beta chain came from a study of beta chain features in type 1 diabetes. For the study at large: In all, about 100,000,000 sorted cells from all samples were analyzed.

Trimming took 4 bases from V and 2 from J, leaving 13 bases between them. The V gene's germline CDR1 is SGHRS and CDR2 YFSETQ. The CDR3 contains 14 residues. About this clone itself: Its antigen is undetermined.

Since all of the isolated RNA was reverse transcribed, expressed TCRB transcripts were what got sequenced. Using immunoSEQ multiplex PCR, the repertoire was profiled, and TCRdb retains in-frame clones only, with some absent. Of about 620,000 clones in the sample, less than 20% were seen once. Overall study findings and caveats: Resolution of whether HLA type affects TCRB rearrangement was not achieved here. High-TCR-expressing cells could be over-represented by cDNA sequencing.

Sequencing used naive CD4+ T cells from blood. The source of this sequence is a man aged 18 to 30 in good health. The rearrangement uses TRBV5-1 and TRBJ2-7, with D possibly being TRBD1 (6 bases). DNA for the CDR3: TGCGCCAGCAGCGGTCAGGGGAACACCTACGAGCAGTACTTC. Encoded protein: CASSGQGNTYEQYF.